The table lists the clone carrying this TCR beta chain with a few counts. CDR3 size: 13 residues. CDR1 and CDR2 (germline): DFQATT, SNEGSKA (reference sequence). V lost 6 bases, J lost 4 bases, and 15 bases lay in between. Next came a second PCR, run for about 7 to 12 cycles, which used a sample-barcoded 5' primer along with a J-beta primer mix. Tagging of each cDNA molecule was performed by a template-switch adaptor with 12 random nucleotides. All samples yielded 2.5 million or more CDR3-containing paired-end reads. TCRdb recomputed calls from the 5' RACE reads with MiXCR, one row per CDR3 protein. Here the sample spans hundreds of thousands of distinct CDR3 sequences, 25% to 35% being singletons. The source of the sample is a study of blood T cells in healthy people across ages. The donors, aged roughly 6 to 100, were healthy Caucasians from Russia.

The chain employs TRBV20-1 and TRBJ1-1, with D tentatively TRBD1 (6 bases). The source material was blood. This receptor was identified in an elderly woman in good health. For the CDR3, the DNA is TGCAGTGCCGTACCAGGGGTGGGCACTGAAGCTTTCTTT. Protein product: CSAVPGVGTEAFF.